The T cell receptor (beta chain) described here comes from a study of blood T cells in healthy people across ages. Study-wide findings and caveats: Unsorted PBMC material precluded a definitive naive versus antigen-experienced comparison. Long-lived and aged donors differed, with more naive CD4+ cells and higher diversity in the long-lived.

With each sample, at least 5.5 micrograms of total RNA were extracted. With regard to this clonotype: Its antigen is not known.

A J-beta primer mix and a sample-barcoded 5' primer were used in a second PCR of roughly 6 to 12 cycles. Per sample, CDR3-containing paired-end reads numbered at least 2.5 million. From the 5' RACE reads, TCRdb called clonotypes with MiXCR, one entry per CDR3 protein. The sample includes some 860,000 distinct CDR3 sequences, just over 55% of them seen just once. The CDR3 covers 15 residues. With V trimmed by 3 bases and J by 4 bases, 4 bases remained unmatched. Germline CDR1 SGHTA, CDR2 FQGNSA. This chain links TRBV7-2 with TRBJ1-4; 8 bases are shared with TRBD1. Sequences were obtained from blood. This TCR came from a man in his forties in good health. In DNA form, the CDR3 reads TGTGCCAGCAGCTTGCAGGGGGCCCTTAATGAAAAACTGTTTTTT. Amino acid sequence: CASSLQGALNEKLFF.